The 26 T cell receptor beta chains below were found in one sample sequenced in a study of lymphopenia after photon versus proton radiotherapy. The data were produced by immunoSEQ multiplex PCR, yet TCRdb's version contains in-frame clones alone and is incomplete. The data show 15,000 to 20,000 clones, with less than 90% seen just once and 9% to 10% held by the top ten. The sample was peripheral blood, taken from a patient treated with proton-based radiotherapy. The receptors were sampled from a man in his sixties or seventies with pancreatic cancer.

The chain links TRBV6-4 to TRBJ2-7, with 12 bases that match TRBD1. Per the germline V gene, CDR1 is MRHNA and CDR2 is SNTAGT. J gave up 4 bases and V 0 bases, and 7 bases lay outside the gene matches. The CDR3 has 17 amino acids. CDR3 nucleotide sequence: TGTGCCAGCAGTGACTCGAGGGGACAGGGGGCGGAGTACGAGCAGTACTTC. Protein product: CASSDSRGQGAEYEQYF.

The chain is built from TRBV19 and TRBJ2-7; unclear D gene. The length of the CDR3 is 14 residues. Trimming cost V 1 base and J 2 bases, with 9 bases left between them. Germline assignment: CDR1 LNHDA and CDR2 SQIVND (reference sequence). CDR3 DNA: TGTGCCAGTAGTATAGGTGGGTTCGCCTACGAGCAGTACTTC. Its translation is CASSIGGFAYEQYF.

This clone was recorded only once. This rearrangement joins TRBV7-7 to TRBJ2-2; D might be TRBD1 (5 bases). Germline V gene data show CDR1 as SSHAT and CDR2 as FNYEAQ (reference sequence). The CDR3 has 14 residues. V was trimmed by 3 bases and J by 1 base, leaving 6 bases between them. The CDR3 region has the DNA TGTGCCAGCAGCTTGGGGCAGAACACCGGGGAGCTGTTTTTT. Protein: CASSLGQNTGELFF.

This clone was found a few times. The rearrangement links TRBV6-1 to TRBJ2-4; 8 bases fit TRBD1. The junction had 5 bases not matched to a gene; V was cut back by 6 bases and J by 4 bases. The CDR3 runs 14 residues. Germline CDR1 reads MNHNS; CDR2 reads SASEGT. The CDR3 nucleotides read TGTGCCAGCAGGGACAGGGAAGAAAAAAACATTCAGTACTTC. Amino acids: CASRDREEKNIQYF.

This clone has just a few counts. The V call is TRBV9, the J call TRBJ1-4, with D possibly TRBD1 on 6 matching bases. Trimming pared 3 bases from V and 1 base from J, leaving 7 bases between. Per germline, CDR1 SGDLS and CDR2 YYNGEE. The CDR3 loop spans 14 amino acids. The CDR3 loop reads CASSAQGTNEKLFF. DNA for the CDR3: TGTGCCAGCAGCGCACAGGGAACTAATGAAAAACTGTTTTTT.

The genes are TRBV6-5 and TRBJ2-1; D is undetermined. The V end lost 5 bases, the J end lost 7 bases, and 15 bases lay between the germline ends. The CDR3 length is 14 residues. CDR1 MNHEY and CDR2 SVGAGI come from the germline V gene. Here the CDR3 reads CASSAWLVGNEQFF. In DNA, the CDR3 is TGTGCCAGCAGTGCCTGGCTGGTGGGGAATGAGCAGTTCTTC.

The chain recombines TRBV11-2 with TRBJ1-5, with D unclear. Germline V gene sequence: CDR1 SGHAT, CDR2 FQNNGV. V lost 5 bases and J 7 bases, leaving 12 bases between the germline ends. The CDR3 loop spans 13 amino acids. This CDR3 is CASSTPRGQPQHF. Written as DNA, the CDR3 is TGTGCCAGCAGCACCCCGAGAGGGCAGCCCCAGCATTTT.

A remark on this clone: A junction end diverges from the germline sequence, so it may reflect a read error. The CDR3 here is CASSLRGLPSEQYF. The CDR3 bases are TGTGCCAGCAGCTTGCGGGGGCTCCCTTCCGAGCAGTACTTC. The chain uses TRBV5-1 and TRBJ2-7; D is perhaps TRBD2 (7 bases). The CDR3 has 14 residues. Looked up from germline, CDR1 is SGHRS and CDR2 is YFSETQ.

The chain recombines TRBV11-2 with TRBJ2-5; a weak D match, TRBD1 (5 bases). Germline-derived CDR1 and CDR2 are SGHAT and FQNNGV. Trimming took 5 bases from V and 1 from J, leaving 17 bases between them. The CDR3 consists of 16 residues. This CDR3 is CASSLGSRAFQETQYF. The CDR3 coding sequence is TGTGCCAGCAGCCTTGGGTCCAGGGCTTTCCAAGAGACCCAGTACTTC. Complete variable domain (other parts from reference TRBV11-2 and TRBJ2-5): EAGVAQSPRYKIIEKRQSVAFWCNPISGHATLYWYQQILGQGPKLLIQFQNNGVVDDSQLPKDRFSAERLKGVDSTLKIQPAKLEDSAVYLCASSLGSRAFQETQYFGPGTRLLVL.

This chain uses TRBV21-1 with TRBJ2-5; the table gives TRBD1 as D, unverified against the DNA. TRBV21-1 is annotated as a pseudogene. This CDR3 has 15 amino acids. This CDR3 reads CASSNRQGVQETQYF. The CDR3 nucleotides are TGTGCCAGCAGCAATCGACAGGGGGTCCAAGAGACCCAGTACTTC.

The gene calls are TRBV7-6 and TRBJ1-2; possible D gene TRBD1, 6 bases. Trimming pared 1 base from V and 8 bases from J, leaving 17 bases between. The CDR3 consists of 15 residues. Germline assignment: CDR1 SGHVS and CDR2 FNYEAQ. The CDR3: CASSLVTTGSRGYTF. In DNA form, the CDR3 reads TGTGCCAGCAGCTTAGTGACCACAGGGTCTAGGGGCTACACCTTC.

The gene calls are TRBV19 and TRBJ1-4; D perhaps matches TRBD1 (6 bases). The V end lost 7 bases, the J end lost 5 bases, and 14 bases lay between the germline ends. The CDR3 sequence is 14 residues long. Germline V gene sequence: CDR1 LNHDA, CDR2 SQIVND (reference sequence). In DNA, the CDR3 is TGTGCCAGTACCTCGGGGAGGGGGAATGAAAAACTGTTTTTT. Translated, it gives CASTSGRGNEKLFF.

This rearrangement joins TRBV7-2 to TRBJ2-1; TRBD2 matches 11 bases. Germline-derived CDR1 and CDR2 are SGHTA and FQGNSA. V lost 5 bases, J lost 9 bases, and 9 bases stayed unmatched. CDR3 length: 15 residues. The CDR3 loop reads CASSRRLAGGREQFF. DNA of the CDR3: TGTGCCAGCAGCCGTAGGCTAGCGGGAGGCCGTGAGCAGTTCTTC.

The J gene is TRBJ1-5, the V gene TRBV6-1; D is undetermined. Trimming took off 4 bases at V and 3 bases at J, with 7 bases between the two ends. Germline loops: CDR1 MNHNS, CDR2 SASEGT. The CDR3 extends over 13 amino acids. For the CDR3, the DNA is TGTGCCAGCAGTGCGGCCAACAATCAGCCCCAGCATTTT. Translation gives CASSAANNQPQHF.

The chain couples TRBV5-1 to TRBJ1-1; D gene unclear. The V end lost 0 bases, the J end lost 0 bases, and 12 bases lay between the germline ends. Germline assignment: CDR1 SGHRS and CDR2 YFSETQ. This CDR3 region has 16 residues. The CDR3 sequence is CASSLVGANMNTEAFF. The CDR3, as DNA: TGCGCCAGCAGCTTGGTTGGCGCCAACATGAACACTGAAGCTTTCTTT.

This clone was seen once. The CDR3 protein is CASSERQGGTDTQYF. Here the CDR3 DNA reads TGTGCCAGCAGTGAAAGACAGGGGGGGACAGATACGCAGTATTTT. The chain has TRBV2 and TRBJ2-3, with 9 bases identical to TRBD1. Germline CDR1 reads SNHLY; CDR2 reads FYNNEI. This CDR3 has 15 amino acids. The V and J ends lost 2 bases and 3 bases, in that order; junction bases with no gene match: 3.

The chain combines TRBV6-6 with TRBJ1-2, with D unclear. The CDR3 is 12 amino acids. Germline values: CDR1 MNHNY, CDR2 SVGAGI (reference sequence). The V and J ends lost 7 bases and 12 bases respectively, with 18 bases between them. The CDR3 sequence: CASTPRAGGDTF. The DNA for the CDR3 is TGTGCCAGCACCCCCCGTGCGGGCGGTGACACCTTC.

The chain recombines TRBV27 with TRBJ2-7, with 12 bases lining up with TRBD2. Germline assignment: CDR1 MNHEY and CDR2 SMNVEV (reference sequence). This CDR3 spans 16 amino acids. With V trimmed by 5 bases and J by 5 bases, 10 bases remained unmatched. In DNA form, the CDR3 reads TGTGCCAGCAGTCCCCTAGCGGGAGGGCCGAGGAACGAGCAGTACTTC. This gives the protein CASSPLAGGPRNEQYF.

The genes are TRBV5-6 and TRBJ1-1; D is undetermined. CDR1 is SGHDT, CDR2 YYEEEE, per germline. The CDR3 sequence is 14 residues long. The V end lost 4 bases, the J end lost 2 bases, and 12 bases lay between the germline ends. The CDR3 DNA reads TGTGCCAGCAGCGAATTTGCCATTAACACTGAAGCTTTCTTT. Translation: CASSEFAINTEAFF.

In its sample, this clone was seen a few times. The rearrangement links TRBV7-9 to TRBJ1-2; D gene unclear. The V and J ends lost 2 bases and 4 bases respectively, with 8 bases between them. The CDR3 is 13 amino acids. The germline gives CDR1 SEHNR, CDR2 FQNEAQ (reference sequence). CDR3: CASSLLFSYGYTF. The CDR3 DNA is TGTGCCAGCAGCTTATTGTTCTCCTATGGCTACACCTTC.

The CDR3 region is CASSLDRNNEQYF. The CDR3 nucleotides read TGTGCCAGCAGCTTAGACCGGAACAACGAGCAGTACTTC. The chain employs TRBV11-2 and TRBJ2-7; D is unclear. This CDR3 contains 13 residues. In germline, CDR1 is SGHAT, CDR2 FQNNGV. V was clipped by 0 bases and J by 5 bases, with 8 bases between them.

J is TRBJ1-1 and V is TRBV5-4, with 8 bases lining up with TRBD1. The trim removed 2 bases at V and 4 bases at J, leaving 7 bases unmatched. The V gene's germline CDR1 is SGHNT and CDR2 YYREEE (reference sequence). The CDR3 consists of 15 residues. CDR3 in amino acids: CASSFPGGSGTEAFF. For the CDR3, the DNA is TGTGCCAGCAGCTTCCCAGGGGGCTCGGGCACTGAAGCTTTCTTT.

This clone has just a few counts. This chain's CDR3 is CASRGEGPHEQYF. The CDR3 DNA follows: TGTGCCAGCAGAGGGGAAGGTCCGCACGAGCAGTACTTC. This chain connects TRBV4-2 to TRBJ2-7; perhaps TRBD1 as D (5 bases). Per the germline V gene, CDR1 is LGHNA and CDR2 is YNFKEQ. The length of the CDR3 is 13 residues. V gave up 6 bases and J gave up 5 bases, with 14 bases separating them.

This chain connects TRBV29-1 to TRBJ2-7; 13 bases line up with TRBD2. The CDR3 spans 14 residues. V shed 4 bases, J shed 4 bases, and the junction held 4 bases outside the gene matches. Germline assignment: CDR1 SQVTM and CDR2 ANQGSEA. The CDR3 spells CSVGGTSGTYEQYF. For the CDR3, the DNA is TGCAGCGTTGGAGGGACTAGCGGGACGTACGAGCAGTACTTC.

This sequence joins TRBV6-5 and TRBJ2-7; no definite D call. CDR1 MNHEY and CDR2 SVGAGI come from the germline V gene. The V end lost 6 bases, the J end lost 2 bases, and 11 bases lay between the germline ends. This CDR3 has 13 residues. CDR3 DNA sequence: TGTGCCAGCAGGCAACTGTCCCCCTACGAGCAGTACTTC. Its translation is CASRQLSPYEQYF.

The J gene is TRBJ1-5, the V gene TRBV6-1; 8 bases align to TRBD1. CDR1 is MNHNS and CDR2 is SASEGT in the germline V gene. The CDR3 covers 17 residues. V lost 0 bases, J lost 1 base, and 5 bases stayed unmatched. CDR3 DNA: TGTGCCAGCAGTGAAGCGCCGACAGGGGCCAGCAATCAGCCCCAGCATTTT. Translated: CASSEAPTGASNQPQHF.